These 6 T cell receptor beta chains share one sample of origin, sequenced in a study of Ad26.COV2.S vaccination and SARS-CoV-2 variants. Only in-frame clones appear in the TCRdb table, and some are missing; sequencing was by immunoSEQ multiplex PCR. Here the sample spans some 520,000 clones, roughly nine tenths being singletons. The treatment here: 15 to 20 received Ad26.COV2.S at low or high dose, single or two shots; 5 received placebo; per-sample allocation not given. Collection of samples fell on day 63 after the first vaccine or placebo injection. The specimen comprised peripheral blood, sampled in a trial of Ad26.COV2.S vaccine versus placebo. The receptors come from a person between 18 and 60 years old who received the Ad26.COV2.S COVID-19 vaccine or a placebo.

V gene TRBV9 combines with J gene TRBJ1-2; 7 bases match TRBD1. The V and J ends lost 3 bases and 1 base, in that order; junction bases with no gene match: 12. The length of the CDR3 is 17 residues. CDR1 is SGDLS and CDR2 is YYNGEE in the germline V gene. The CDR3 region has the DNA TGTGCCAGCAGCGAGGGGGCAGATTATAGGATTAACTATGGCTACACCTTC. Residues: CASSEGADYRINYGYTF.

In regard to this clone: Relative to the germline gene, one junction end is altered; a read error may explain this. The chain uses TRBV3-1 (or the pseudogene TRBV3-2) and TRBJ2-1; maybe TRBD2 (5 bases). Germline V gene lookup returns CDR1 LGHDT and CDR2 YNNKEL (reference sequence). This CDR3 has 15 residues. The CDR3 here is CASSPWAGSNNEQFF. DNA of the CDR3: TGTGCCAGCAGCCCATGGGCGGGCTCCAACAATGAGCAGTTCTTC.

The chain has TRBV7-2 and TRBJ2-1; the match to TRBD2 covers 8 bases. The germline CDR1 and CDR2 sequences are SGHTA and FQGNSA. CDR3 size: 15 residues. The V segment lost 2 bases and the J segment 13 bases; nucleotides outside the gene matches: 13. The CDR3 region has the DNA TGTGCCAGCAGCTTACCTGTCATCCAGCGGGAGTATCAGTTCTTC. Protein product: CASSLPVIQREYQFF.

V usage is TRBV7-8 and J usage is TRBJ2-7, with TRBD2 identical over 7 bases. CDR1 SGHVS and CDR2 FQNEAQ come from the germline V gene. Trimming at V came to 5 bases and at J to 4 bases, leaving 14 bases not matched to a gene. This CDR3 has 16 amino acids. DNA for the CDR3: TGTGCCAGCAGCCTTTTTTTGCGGGAGAGTCGGTACGAGCAGTACTTC. Translation gives CASSLFLRESRYEQYF.

In this sample, this clone turned up a few times. The chain combines TRBV11-2 with TRBJ2-5; a weak D match, TRBD2 (6 bases). V was trimmed by 6 bases and J by 1 base, leaving 12 bases between them. This CDR3 has 14 amino acids. CDR1 is SGHAT, CDR2 FQNNGV, per germline. CDR3 in amino acids: CASRLSGLQETQYF. Written as DNA, the CDR3 is TGTGCCAGCAGACTTAGCGGACTCCAAGAGACCCAGTACTTC.

The chain links TRBV3-1 (or the pseudogene TRBV3-2) to TRBJ1-6, with 8 bases that match TRBD1. The CDR3 length is 14 residues. The V gene's germline CDR1 is LGHDT and CDR2 YNNKEL (reference sequence). V lost 3 bases, J lost 8 bases, and 3 bases stayed unmatched. CDR3 bases: TGTGCCAGCAGCCAGCAGGGGGCCCATTCACCCCTCCACTTT. Its protein is CASSQQGAHSPLHF.